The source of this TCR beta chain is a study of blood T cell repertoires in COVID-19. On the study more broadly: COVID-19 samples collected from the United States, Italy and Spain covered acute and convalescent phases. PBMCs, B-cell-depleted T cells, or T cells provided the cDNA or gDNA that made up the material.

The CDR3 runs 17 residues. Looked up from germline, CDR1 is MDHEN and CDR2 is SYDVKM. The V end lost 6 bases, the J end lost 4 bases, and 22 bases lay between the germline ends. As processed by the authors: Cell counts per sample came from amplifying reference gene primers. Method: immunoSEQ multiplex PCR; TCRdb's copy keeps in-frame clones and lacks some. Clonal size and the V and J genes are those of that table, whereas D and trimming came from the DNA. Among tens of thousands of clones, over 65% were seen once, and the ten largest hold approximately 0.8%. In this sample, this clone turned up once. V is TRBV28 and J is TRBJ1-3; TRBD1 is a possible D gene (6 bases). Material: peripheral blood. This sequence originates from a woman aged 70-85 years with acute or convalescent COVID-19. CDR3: CASSPKGGVFLGNTIYF. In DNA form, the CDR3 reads TGTGCCAGCAGCCCAAAAGGGGGAGTGTTCTTGGGAAACACCATATATTTT.